The entry below gives a single T cell receptor beta chain sequence along with its context. Germline CDR1 and CDR2: MDHEN and SYDVKM. With 5 bases clipped from V and 3 bases from J, the junction kept 10 bases outside the gene matches. The CDR3 loop spans 16 amino acids. This sample is part of a study of T cell changes during pregnancy in multiple sclerosis. TCRdb's table, derived via immunoSEQ multiplex PCR, lists solely in-frame clones and lacks some. The table includes 15,000 to 20,000 clones, around 89% detected once. V and J are TRBV28 and TRBJ2-7, with TRBD1 matching over 10 bases. The source of this sequence is a female donor in good health, enrolled as a control in a pregnancy study. The material was CD8+ T cells from peripheral blood mononuclear cells, obtained in the second trimester of pregnancy. CDR3 region: CASSPMTGGLNYEQYF. The CDR3 DNA is TGTGCCAGCAGTCCAATGACAGGGGGCTTAAACTACGAGCAGTACTTC.